This is a list of T cell receptor beta chains from one sample in a study of cytomegalovirus exposure and HLA in healthy donors. Data came from immunoSEQ multiplex PCR; TCRdb stores just in-frame clones and leaves some out. Among 150,000 to 200,000 clones listed, less than 90% were seen once. The sequenced material came from PBMCs. The receptors were sampled from a woman in her thirties in good health and CMV-seronegative. The CDR3 runs from the conserved cysteine through the conserved F or W. Fields, in order: D gene, V gene, clone size, J gene, CDR3 protein, CDR3 DNA. A D gene is named only where the DNA matches it firmly. Clone size is not always given. Where it is, it says once, few, many or a class for expanded clones.

d_gene: -
v_gene: TRBV10-3
abundance: few
j_gene: TRBJ2-3
CDR3aa: CAISPTTDTQYF
CDR3nt: TGTGCCATCAGCCCCACCACAGATACGCAGTATTTT

d_gene: TRBD1
v_gene: TRBV4-1
abundance: once
j_gene: TRBJ2-3
CDR3aa: CASSQEPGQGRDTQYF
CDR3nt: TGCGCCAGCAGCCAAGAACCGGGACAGGGGAGAGATACGCAGTATTTT

d_gene: -
v_gene: TRBV14
abundance: -
j_gene: TRBJ2-7
CDR3aa: CASSLISGRRYEQYF
CDR3nt: TGTGCCAGCAGCCTCATCAGCGGACGGAGGTACGAGCAGTACTTC

d_gene: -
v_gene: TRBV2
abundance: -
j_gene: TRBJ2-1
CDR3aa: CASSQDRLGRVGRDEQFF
CDR3nt: TGTGCCAGCAGTCAGGACCGACTGGGGCGAGTCGGGCGCGATGAGCAGTTCTTC

d_gene: -
v_gene: TRBV5-5
abundance: -
j_gene: TRBJ1-1
CDR3aa: CASSPFRGSQVNTEAFF
CDR3nt: TGTGCCAGCAGCCCTTTTCGGGGGTCACAGGTTAACACTGAAGCTTTCTTT

d_gene: -
v_gene: TRBV4-1
abundance: once
j_gene: TRBJ2-5
CDR3aa: CASSQWMVAKETQYF
CDR3nt: TGCGCCAGCAGCCAATGGATGGTAGCGAAAGAGACCCAGTACTTC

d_gene: -
v_gene: TRBV4-1
abundance: -
j_gene: TRBJ2-5
CDR3aa: CASSQVQVTGTQYF
CDR3nt: TGCGCCAGCAGCCAAGTTCAGGTTACGGGGACCCAGTACTTC

d_gene: -
v_gene: TRBV7-2
abundance: -
j_gene: TRBJ2-4
CDR3aa: CASSVGIRDPHF
CDR3nt: TGTGCCAGCAGCGTAGGAATCCGGGACCCTCACTTC

d_gene: TRBD1
v_gene: TRBV28
abundance: few
j_gene: TRBJ1-2
CDR3aa: CASSQGQGGLFGYTF
CDR3nt: TGTGCCAGCAGTCAGGGACAGGGGGGCCTCTTTGGCTACACCTTC

d_gene: TRBD2
v_gene: TRBV28
abundance: -
j_gene: TRBJ2-3
CDR3aa: CASSPIPGLATQYF
CDR3nt: TGTGCCAGCAGTCCGATCCCGGGACTAGCAACGCAGTATTTT

d_gene: -
v_gene: TRBV6-5
abundance: -
j_gene: TRBJ1-3
CDR3aa: CASRVASGNTIYF
CDR3nt: TGTGCCAGCCGGGTAGCTTCTGGAAACACCATATATTTT

d_gene: TRBD2
v_gene: TRBV27
abundance: -
j_gene: TRBJ2-7
CDR3aa: CASSHRGVAGELYEQYF
CDR3nt: TGTGCCAGCAGTCATCGGGGCGTAGCGGGAGAATTGTACGAGCAGTACTTC

d_gene: -
v_gene: TRBV5-1
abundance: -
j_gene: TRBJ1-2
CDR3aa: CASSLKGAGYGYTF
CDR3nt: TGCGCCAGCAGCTTGAAAGGGGCAGGCTATGGCTACACCTTC

d_gene: -
v_gene: TRBV5-8
abundance: few
j_gene: TRBJ2-7
CDR3aa: CASSREAAYEQYF
CDR3nt: TGTGCCAGCAGCAGGGAAGCGGCCTACGAGCAGTACTTC

d_gene: -
v_gene: TRBV6-1
abundance: -
j_gene: TRBJ2-7
CDR3aa: CASSREGISAEQYF
CDR3nt: TGTGCCAGCAGTAGAGAAGGTATCAGTGCCGAGCAGTACTTC

d_gene: -
v_gene: TRBV5-6
abundance: -
j_gene: TRBJ2-2
CDR3aa: CASTSLAMELFF
CDR3nt: TGTGCCAGCACCTCACTAGCTATGGAGCTGTTTTTT

d_gene: TRBD1
v_gene: TRBV11-1
abundance: -
j_gene: TRBJ1-1
CDR3aa: CASSLEQGAAFF
CDR3nt: TGTGCCAGCAGCTTAGAACAGGGGGCGGCTTTCTTT

d_gene: TRBD2
v_gene: TRBV4-1
abundance: -
j_gene: TRBJ2-4
CDR3aa: CASSAGGSENIQYF
CDR3nt: TGCGCCAGCAGCGCGGGGGGTTCCGAAAACATTCAGTACTTC